This T cell receptor (beta chain) emerged from a study of cytomegalovirus exposure and HLA in healthy donors. It was with 60 Vbeta and 13 Jbeta primers that the PCR ran. Measured with immunoSEQ multiplex PCR; TCRdb has only the in-frame clones, and not every one. The sample lists 160,000 or so clones; approximately 79% were seen once. The V gene's germline CDR1 is SGHDN and CDR2 FVKESK. Trimming stripped 4 bases from V and 4 bases from J, with 15 bases between. CDR3 length: 15 amino acids. Remarks on this clone: The antigen remains unidentified.

The study's findings and limits: When analyzed later, the rates of TCR association showed variation by HLA locus, with DRB1 the most and HLA-C the fewest. Several of the most significant clusters were apparently associated with common viral pathogens in a later analysis. It was assumed in the presence/absence analyses that sequencing depth was roughly uniform across donors.

This clonotype was sampled from a middle-aged man in good health and CMV-seronegative. The specimen sequenced was PBMCs. This chain links TRBV14 with TRBJ2-3; possibly TRBD2 for D (6 bases). The CDR3 reads CASSRPGLVPDTQYF. In DNA, the CDR3 is TGTGCCAGCAGCCGTCCGGGACTCGTACCAGATACGCAGTATTTT.